This T cell receptor (beta chain) was identified in a study of T-cell reconstitution after alpha-beta-depleted transplantation in children. It was with unique molecular identifiers that the TCRbeta library was prepared. MiXCR, run by TCRdb on the PCR reads, gives a single entry per CDR3 protein. The sample lists approximately 300,000 distinct CDR3 sequences, 9.5% to 13% occurring once. This clonotype has only a few counts. Its antigen remains unknown. Notes on the study in general: Surviving recipient T cells and thymic progenitors produced the high day-60 TCRbeta diversity seen in some patients. One year post-transplant, T-cell counts and diversity were largely derived from T cells produced anew. Expanded clones from the graft, numbering several hundred, reportedly supplied alpha-beta T cells about two months after transplant.

The sequencing here drew on peripheral blood, taken 180 days after TCRalphabeta/CD19-depleted stem cell transplant. This TCR derives from a male patient between 2 and 15 years old who had a stem cell transplant for chronic granulomatous disease, so the T cells may come from the graft donor.

Here the CDR3 DNA reads TGTGCCACGGGTCTCAGGGCGAACACCGGGGAGCTGTTTTTT. This translates into CATGLRANTGELFF. The rearrangement uses TRBV24-1 and TRBJ2-2; weak D call: TRBD1 (5 bases). Germline V gives CDR1 KGHDR, CDR2 SFDVKD. This CDR3 is built from 14 residues. V was shortened by 10 bases and J by 0 bases, with 11 bases between the two germline ends.